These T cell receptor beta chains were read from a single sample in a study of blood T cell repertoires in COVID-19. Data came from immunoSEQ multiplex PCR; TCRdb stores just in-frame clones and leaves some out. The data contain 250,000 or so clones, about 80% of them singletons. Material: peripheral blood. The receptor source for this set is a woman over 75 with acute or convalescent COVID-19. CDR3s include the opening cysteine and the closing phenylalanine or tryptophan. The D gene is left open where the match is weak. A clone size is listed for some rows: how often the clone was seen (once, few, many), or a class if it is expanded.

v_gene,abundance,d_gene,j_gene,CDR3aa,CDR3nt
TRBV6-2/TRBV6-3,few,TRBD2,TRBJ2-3,CASTPSGGGPGQYF,TGTGCCAGCACCCCTTCGGGCGGGGGGCCCGGGCAGTATTTT
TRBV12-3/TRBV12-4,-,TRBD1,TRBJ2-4,CASSPRDRRVQYF,TGTGCCAGCAGTCCCCGGGACAGGAGGGTTCAGTACTTC
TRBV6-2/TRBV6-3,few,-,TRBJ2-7,CASSRQGGSYEQYF,TGTGCCAGCAGTCGACAGGGAGGCTCCTACGAGCAGTACTTC
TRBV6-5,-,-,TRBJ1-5,CASSYSGGGNQPQHF,TGTGCCAGCAGTTACTCCGGGGGGGGGAATCAGCCCCAGCATTTT
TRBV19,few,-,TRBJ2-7,CASSMRQDSAYEQYF,TGTGCCAGTAGTATGAGGCAGGACAGCGCCTACGAGCAGTACTTC
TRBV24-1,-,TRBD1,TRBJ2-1,CATSEDGQAHTGQFF,TGTGCCACCAGTGAAGACGGACAGGCCCACACCGGGCAGTTCTTC
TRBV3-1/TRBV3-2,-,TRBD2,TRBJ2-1,CASSHSSGMTYNEQFF,TGTGCCAGCAGCCACTCAAGCGGGATGACCTACAATGAGCAGTTCTTC
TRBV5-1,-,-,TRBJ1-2,CASSLGRTVDYGYTF,TGCGCCAGCAGCTTAGGTCGGACAGTGGACTATGGCTACACCTTC
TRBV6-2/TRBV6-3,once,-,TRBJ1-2,CASSYSALNYGYTF,TGTGCCAGCAGTTACTCGGCATTGAACTATGGCTACACCTTC
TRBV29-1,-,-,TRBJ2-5,CSVGWAETQYF,TGCAGCGTTGGGTGGGCGGAGACCCAGTACTTC
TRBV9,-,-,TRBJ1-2,CASSVFSGASNYGYTF,TGTGCCAGCAGCGTATTTTCAGGGGCTTCTAACTATGGCTACACCTTC
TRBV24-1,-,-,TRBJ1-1,CATSGRTAVNTEAFF,TGTGCCACCAGTGGAAGGACAGCGGTGAACACTGAAGCTTTCTTT
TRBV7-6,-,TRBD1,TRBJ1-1,CASSSHDRGNTEAFF,TGTGCCAGCAGCTCACACGACAGGGGGAACACTGAAGCTTTCTTT
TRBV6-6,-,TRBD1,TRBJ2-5,CASSPGTVKETQYF,TGTGCCAGCAGCCCCGGGACAGTCAAAGAGACCCAGTACTTC
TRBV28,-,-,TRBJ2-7,CASSLPSAYEQYF,TGTGCCAGCAGTTTACCTTCGGCCTACGAGCAGTACTTC
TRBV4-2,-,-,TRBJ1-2,CASSQQDIYGYTF,TGTGCCAGCAGCCAACAGGACATCTATGGCTACACCTTC
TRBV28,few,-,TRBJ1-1,CASSPGGLGTEAFF,TGTGCCAGCAGCCCCGGCGGGTTGGGCACTGAAGCTTTCTTT
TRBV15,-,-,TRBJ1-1,CATSRGNRMDTEAFF,TGTGCCACCAGCAGAGGTAACAGGATGGACACTGAAGCTTTCTTT
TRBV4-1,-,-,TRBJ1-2,CASSQGASTDYGYTF,TGCGCCAGCAGCCAAGGTGCGTCCACCGACTATGGCTACACCTTC
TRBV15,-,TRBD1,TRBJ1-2,CATSRDLVWDRVGYTF,TGTGCCACCAGCAGAGATTTGGTCTGGGACAGGGTAGGCTACACCTTC